This T cell receptor beta chain stems from a study of vaccination effects on CD4 cells after COVID-19. Across the whole study: BNT162b2 vaccine or mRNA-1273 vaccine was given to participants in two doses.

Comments on this clone: Antigen unknown. Mismatch with germline at one junction end may stem from a read error.

Antigen-specific CD4+ T cells were first expanded with viral peptide pools by the ViraFEST assay and only then sequenced. Isolation of CD4+ T cells took place after more than 9 days of culture. In the vaccine recipients, nucleocapsid antibodies were negative and there was no prior SARS-CoV-2 infection. Supplemented with approximately 10 IU/ml IL-2 and about 10 ug/ml peptides, two million PBMC per well were kept in culture. Fresh IL-2-containing medium replaced half the medium on days 3 and 7. Findings and caveats of the study: The study dataset contains few convalescent patients and includes no early post-infection timepoints.

The assay was immunoSEQ multiplex PCR, and TCRdb's table has in-frame clones only and misses some. This sample has about 27,000 clones; roughly 73% occur once, and the top ten carry around 22%. CDR1 SGHNT and CDR2 YYREEE come from the germline V gene (reference sequence). The CDR3 has 16 amino acids. This clonotype was sampled from a human donor who received a COVID-19 vaccine. The chain has TRBV5-4 and TRBJ2-1; 12 nucleotides agree with TRBD2. The sequencing used CD4+ T cells from PBMCs cultured with HCoV-NL63 spike peptides, collected before COVID-19 vaccination. The CDR3 spells CASSPSSGRALNEQFF. In nucleotides, the CDR3 is TGTGCCAGCAGCCCCTCTAGCGGGAGGGCCCTCAATGAGCAATTCTTC.